This record covers a single TCR beta chain. Its antigen remains unknown. Mismatch with germline at one junction end may stem from a read error. Germline lookup yields CDR1 SGHDN and CDR2 FVKESK. The CDR3 is 12 residues long. Patients with chemo-refractory metastatic non-small-cell lung cancer received focal radiation plus CTLA-4 blockade with ipilimumab. The source of the sample is a study of radiotherapy plus CTLA-4 blockade in lung cancer. General study points: Tumor-origin TCR clones grew in blood after radiotherapy plus ipilimumab.

TCRdb's copy holds only in-frame clones and misses some; the assay was immunoSEQ multiplex PCR. Of about 39,000 clones in the sample, more than 70% were seen once. The receptor was isolated from a human donor with non-small cell lung cancer that progressed on radiotherapy plus ipilimumab. The chain couples TRBV14 to TRBJ2-3; D is unclear. Sequenced material: peripheral blood, taken from a patient treated with radiotherapy plus ipilimumab. The CDR3 sequence is CASSQGALRRFF. The DNA for the CDR3 is TGTGCCAGCAGCCAAGGTGCACTCCGTCGTTTTTTT.